Listed below are T cell receptor beta chains from one sample, sequenced in a study of long-term antiretroviral therapy in people with HIV. TCRdb's table, derived via immunoSEQ multiplex PCR, lists solely in-frame clones and lacks some. Of approximately 26,000 clones in the sample, approximately 90% were seen once. The starting material was unsorted PBMCs, obtained 1.8 years after starting antiretroviral therapy. These receptors all come from a woman younger than 30 with HIV. Both conserved end residues are part of each CDR3. Fields, in order: J gene, clone size, V gene, D gene, CDR3 protein, CDR3 DNA. A D gene is named only where the DNA matches it firmly. Clone size is stated in some rows and not others, as once, few, many or a class when expanded.

TRBJ1-3 | NA | TRBV9 | TRBD1 | CASSPTGQAGNTIYF | TGTGCCAGCAGCCCGACCGGACAGGCAGGCAACACCATATATTTT
TRBJ2-5 | NA | TRBV29-1 | NA | CSEGPEETQYF | TGCAGCGAGGGCCCTGAAGAGACCCAGTACTTC
TRBJ2-3 | NA | TRBV14 | TRBD2 | CASSRLAGGPGDTQYF | TGTGCCAGCAGCCGACTAGCGGGAGGGCCAGGAGATACGCAGTATTTT
TRBJ2-2 | NA | TRBV27 | TRBD1 | CASRPGQGAGELFF | TGTGCCAGCAGACCGGGACAGGGGGCCGGGGAGCTGTTTTTT
TRBJ2-5 | NA | TRBV19 | NA | CASSIQLRQETQYF | TGTGCCAGTAGTATCCAGCTCCGCCAAGAGACCCAGTACTTC
TRBJ2-3 | NA | TRBV7-2 | TRBD2 | CASSLEGLARADTQYF | TGTGCCAGCAGCTTGGAGGGACTAGCGAGGGCAGATACGCAGTATTTT
TRBJ2-7 | NA | TRBV2 | NA | CASKGYEQYF | TGTGCCAGCAAGGGCTACGAGCAGTACTTC
TRBJ2-7 | NA | TRBV5-1 | NA | CASSLEWAEQYF | TGCGCCAGCAGCTTGGAGTGGGCCGAGCAGTACTTC
TRBJ1-6 | NA | TRBV13 | NA | CASSLGKGGVEDSPLHF | TGTGCCAGCAGCTTAGGCAAAGGCGGGGTAGAGGATTCACCCCTCCACTTT
TRBJ2-2 | once | TRBV9 | TRBD1 | CASSAWTGQTGELFF | TGTGCCAGCAGCGCATGGACAGGGCAGACCGGGGAGCTGTTTTTT
TRBJ1-4 | NA | TRBV5-1 | NA | CASSGQGWSNEKLFF | TGCGCCAGCAGCGGTCAGGGGTGGTCCAATGAAAAACTGTTTTTT
TRBJ2-7 | NA | TRBV4-1 | NA | CASSQPRGDEQYF | TGCGCCAGCAGCCAACCCCGAGGGGATGAGCAGTACTTC
TRBJ2-7 | once | TRBV29-1 | TRBD2 | CSVEAPGTSGRYEQYF | TGCAGCGTTGAGGCCCCCGGGACTAGCGGGAGATACGAGCAGTACTTC
TRBJ2-3 | NA | TRBV29-1 | NA | CSPPQLSITDTQYF | TGCAGCCCTCCGCAGCTGAGCATCACAGATACGCAGTATTTT
TRBJ1-1 | NA | TRBV18 | NA | CASSPGTVNTEAFF | TGTGCCAGCTCACCAGGTACAGTAAACACTGAAGCTTTCTTT
TRBJ2-7 | few | TRBV27 | NA | CASSRTTAYEQYF | TGTGCCAGCAGCCGGACTACGGCCTACGAGCAGTACTTC
TRBJ1-5 | NA | TRBV13 | NA | CASSLRQSNQPQHF | TGTGCCAGCAGCTTAAGACAGAGCAATCAGCCCCAGCATTTT
TRBJ1-4 | NA | TRBV27 | TRBD1 | CASSSLLGQGEEKLFF | TGTGCCAGCAGTTCACTCTTGGGACAGGGGGAAGAAAAACTGTTTTTT
TRBJ1-3 | NA | TRBV10-3 | TRBD1 | CAAEQGAAGNTIYF | TGTGCCGCTGAACAGGGGGCTGCGGGAAACACCATATATTTT
TRBJ1-2 | NA | TRBV28 | TRBD1 | CASTLGDRVGYGYTF | TGTGCCAGCACCCTAGGGGACAGGGTCGGTTATGGCTACACCTTC